Following are 31 T cell receptor beta chains from one sample sequenced in a study of vaccination effects on CD4 cells after COVID-19. Generated by immunoSEQ multiplex PCR, the TCRdb table keeps only in-frame clones and is missing some. The sample has about 30,000 clones; roughly 74% are singletons. Using viral peptide pools, the ViraFEST assay grew out antigen-specific CD4+ T cells prior to sequencing. Between days 9 and 11 of culture, CD4+ T cells were separated out. Each person got two doses of an mRNA SARS-CoV-2 vaccine, BNT162b2 or mRNA-1273. These receptors' antigens are unknown. The sample consisted of CD4+ T cells from PBMCs cultured with HCoV-OC43 spike peptides, taken after COVID-19 vaccination. Regarding subset: HCoV-OC43 spike overlapping peptide pool stimulation. The origin of the receptors is a human donor who received a COVID-19 vaccine.

The gene calls are TRBV10-2 and TRBJ2-2, with 12 bases identical to TRBD2. CDR1 and CDR2 (germline): WSHSY, SAAADI. The V gene end was trimmed by 7 bases and the J gene end by 7 bases; junction bases not matched to a gene: 13. This CDR3 comprises 17 residues. CDR3 sequence (DNA): TGCGCCAGCACCGGGCGACTAGCGGGAGTGGTAGACGGGGAGCTGTTTTTT. Protein product: CASTGRLAGVVDGELFF.

The J gene is TRBJ2-4, the V gene TRBV19, with a weak D call TRBD1 (6 bases). This CDR3 spans 17 amino acids. The germline V gene encodes CDR1 LNHDA and CDR2 SQIVND (reference sequence). Trimming took 4 bases from V and 1 from J, leaving 17 bases between them. The CDR3 sequence is CASSTLPGQSAKNIQYF. The CDR3, as DNA: TGTGCCAGTAGTACGCTACCGGGACAATCGGCCAAAAACATTCAGTACTTC.

The chain's CDR3 is CASSLDNYNEQFF. In DNA, the CDR3 is TGTGCCAGCAGTCTGGACAACTACAATGAGCAGTTCTTC. This sequence joins TRBV2 and TRBJ2-1; D possibly corresponds to TRBD1 (5 bases). The germline V gene has CDR1 SNHLY and CDR2 FYNNEI. V shed 5 bases and J shed 3 bases, with 8 bases lying between them. This CDR3 has 13 residues.

The chain combines TRBV4-1 with TRBJ2-3; D remains ambiguous. Looked up from germline, CDR1 is MGHRA and CDR2 is YSYEKL. V was cut by 6 bases and J by 1 base, with 20 bases left in between. This CDR3 has 17 amino acids. The CDR3 protein is CASRSGGAKFRTDTQYF. The CDR3 DNA reads as TGCGCCAGCAGGTCTGGCGGTGCCAAATTCCGCACAGATACGCAGTATTTT.

The V gene is TRBV7-9, the J gene TRBJ2-7; TRBD1 matches at 10 bases. Germline CDR1 and CDR2: SEHNR and FQNEAQ (reference sequence). The CDR3 covers 15 residues. V lost 4 bases to trimming and J lost 3 bases; unmatched junction nucleotides: 6. The CDR3 is CASSSNRDRGYEQYF. For the CDR3, the DNA is TGTGCCAGCAGCTCAAACCGGGACAGGGGCTACGAGCAGTACTTC.

The V and J genes are TRBV19 and TRBJ1-5, with unresolved D. CDR1 LNHDA and CDR2 SQIVND come from the germline V gene (reference sequence). The CDR3 has 15 residues. Trimming took off 7 bases at V and 4 bases at J, with 17 bases between the two ends. DNA of the CDR3: TGTGCCAGTAATCCCGCTATGGGTGGGAATCAGCCCCAGCATTTT. Protein: CASNPAMGGNQPQHF. The full variable domain, its missing parts supplied by reference TRBV19 and TRBJ1-5, is DGGITQSPKYLFRKEGQNVTLSCEQNLNHDAMYWYRQDPGQGLRLIYYSQIVNDFQKGDIAEGYSVSREKKESFPLTVTSAQKNPTAFYLCASNPAMGGNQPQHFGDGTRLSIL.

The chain has TRBV7-6 and TRBJ1-1; maybe TRBD1 (5 bases). Germline lookup yields CDR1 SGHVS and CDR2 FNYEAQ. The CDR3 is 15 amino acids. Trimming removed 1 base from V and 5 bases from J, with 14 bases in between. CDR3 amino acids: CASSLDSGGWTEAFF. The CDR3 bases are TGTGCCAGCAGCTTAGATTCCGGGGGGTGGACTGAAGCTTTCTTT.

The chain combines TRBV27 with TRBJ1-3; D unclear. The ends were cut back, 5 bases at V and 6 bases at J, with 8 bases in the middle. Germline V gene data show CDR1 as MNHEY and CDR2 as SMNVEV (reference sequence). The CDR3 contains 12 residues. The CDR3 protein is CASSIILNTIYF. In DNA form, the CDR3 reads TGTGCCAGCAGTATCATTCTAAACACCATATATTTT.

In this sample, this clone turned up once. The chain combines TRBV20-1 with TRBJ2-7; D remains ambiguous. Deletions cut 2 bases from V and 7 bases from J, with 9 bases between. The CDR3 covers 11 residues. Germline assignment: CDR1 DFQATT and CDR2 SNEGSKA (reference sequence). The CDR3 region has the DNA TGCAGTGCTAGAATACTCGTGGAGCAGTACTTC. Its translation: CSARILVEQYF.

This chain uses TRBV15 with TRBJ1-1, with 9 bases identical to TRBD1. With V trimmed by 4 bases and J by 11 bases, 14 bases remained unmatched. The CDR3 sequence is 15 residues long. Germline CDR1 is LNHNV and CDR2 is YYDKDF (reference sequence). Here the CDR3 DNA reads TGTGCCACCAGCATAGGGACAGGGCGCCGGGGGGGGGCTTTCTTT. This codes for CATSIGTGRRGGAFF.

This chain uses TRBV11-2 with TRBJ2-3; 14 nucleotides align to TRBD2. V gave up 5 bases and J gave up 2 bases; unmatched junction bases: 12. This CDR3 is 19 amino acids long. Per germline, CDR1 SGHAT and CDR2 FQNNGV. The CDR3 DNA reads as TGTGCCAGCAGCAGGGGACTAGCGGGAGCGTACCTTTACACAGATACGCAGTATTTT. Residues: CASSRGLAGAYLYTDTQYF.

The rearrangement links TRBV5-1 to TRBJ1-1; no clear D gene. With 2 bases removed from V and 3 bases from J, the gap between germline ends came to 8 bases. There are 13 residues in the CDR3. Germline V gene sequence: CDR1 SGHRS, CDR2 YFSETQ. The CDR3 DNA is TGCGCCAGCAGCTTTTCAGGTGACACTGAAGCTTTCTTT. Its protein product is CASSFSGDTEAFF.

As DNA, the CDR3 is TGTGCCTGCGGACAGGGGGCCTTTGGCTACACCTTC. Translated, it gives CACGQGAFGYTF. The V gene is TRBV30, the J gene TRBJ1-2; 11 bases are shared with TRBD1. The CDR3 loop spans 12 amino acids. Trimming at V came to 6 bases and at J to 7 bases, leaving 4 bases not matched to a gene. In germline, CDR1 is GTSNPN, CDR2 SVGIG (reference sequence).

This chain joins TRBV18 and TRBJ2-1; D is undetermined. V was cut by 2 bases and J by 8 bases, with 10 bases left in between. CDR3 size: 13 residues. CDR1 and CDR2 (germline): KGHSH, LQKENI. This CDR3 reads CASSPARWDEQFF. Written as DNA, the CDR3 is TGTGCCAGCTCACCAGCCCGCTGGGATGAGCAGTTCTTC.

CDR3 sequence (DNA): TGTGCCAGCAGAATAACAGGGGGCATGGGAGGCTACACCTTC. It codes for CASRITGGMGGYTF. This chain uses TRBV6-5 with TRBJ1-2; 9 bases are a match to TRBD1. The CDR3 has 14 amino acids. Trimming removed 6 bases from V and 8 bases from J; junction bases left unmatched: 10. CDR1 MNHEY and CDR2 SVGAGI come from the germline V gene.

This clone occurred a few times. The chain links TRBV6-5 to TRBJ2-7; no firm D call. Germline CDR1 MNHEY, CDR2 SVGAGI. CDR3 length: 14 residues. V was cut by 0 bases and J by 0 bases, with 6 bases left in between. This CDR3 is CASSYSSSSYEQYF. The CDR3 DNA follows: TGTGCCAGCAGTTACTCGTCCAGCTCCTACGAGCAGTACTTC.

This sequence joins TRBV4-1 and TRBJ1-1; TRBD1 aligns across 9 bases. There are 15 residues in the CDR3. Germline V gene sequence: CDR1 MGHRA, CDR2 YSYEKL. After removal of 0 bases from V and 12 bases from J, the junction contained 11 bases not matched to a gene. Here the CDR3 reads CASSQERGTGSGSFF. The CDR3 bases are TGCGCCAGCAGCCAAGAGAGGGGGACAGGGTCTGGATCTTTCTTT.

The chain employs TRBV2 and TRBJ1-5; 11 bases are a match to TRBD1. This CDR3 comprises 16 residues. Germline CDR1 is SNHLY and CDR2 is FYNNEI. The junction had 9 bases not matched to a gene; V was cut back by 7 bases and J by 4 bases. The chain's CDR3 is CASTGTGGYGNQPQHF. The CDR3 DNA reads TGTGCCAGCACCGGGACAGGGGGATATGGAAATCAGCCCCAGCATTTT.

The J gene is TRBJ2-7, the V gene TRBV7-8, with D possibly matching TRBD2 (6 bases). Trimming shortened V by 5 bases and J by 4 bases, and 15 bases separated the two germline ends. CDR3 length: 14 residues. Germline CDR1 and CDR2: SGHVS and FQNEAQ. The CDR3 reads CASSPRDSGYEQYF. Here the CDR3 DNA reads TGTGCCAGCAGCCCTCGTGATAGCGGTTACGAGCAGTACTTC. Together with reference TRBV7-8 and TRBJ2-7, the CDR3 gives the full variable domain: GAGVSQSPRYKVAKRGQDVALRCDPISGHVSLFWYQQALGQGPEFLTYFQNEAQLDKSGLPSDRFFAERPEGSVSTLKIQRTQQEDSAVYLCASSPRDSGYEQYFGPGTRLTVT.

In this sample, this clone turned up a few times. The chain joins TRBV19 to TRBJ1-6, with no clear D. The length of the CDR3 is 15 residues. Germline V CDR1 and CDR2: LNHDA, SQIVND (reference sequence). V dropped 2 bases and J dropped 3 bases, with 8 bases sitting between them. The CDR3 reads CASSINWGYNSPLHF. The CDR3 DNA follows: TGTGCCAGTAGTATAAACTGGGGCTATAATTCACCCCTCCACTTT.

This clone was seen a few times. The chain couples TRBV18 to TRBJ1-5; D might be TRBD1 (5 bases). The CDR3 extends over 15 amino acids. Trimming stripped 5 bases from V and 3 bases from J, with 14 bases between. Germline V CDR1 and CDR2: KGHSH, LQKENI. The DNA for the CDR3 is TGTGCCAGCTCAGCTTTGGACACTGCCAATCAGCCCCAGCATTTT. Translation: CASSALDTANQPQHF.

By its share, this clone is medium-sized (0.01 to 0.1%). The J gene is TRBJ1-3, the V gene TRBV20-1; TRBD1 is a possible D gene (6 bases). Germline values: CDR1 DFQATT, CDR2 SNEGSKA (reference sequence). Trimming shortened V by 3 bases and J by 2 bases, and 14 bases separated the two germline ends. CDR3 length: 15 amino acids. CDR3 sequence reads: CSASPRGLAGNTIYF. The CDR3 DNA sequence: TGCAGTGCTAGTCCCAGGGGTTTGGCTGGAAACACCATATATTTT.

This clone was found a few times. The chain recombines TRBV5-1 with TRBJ2-7, with D unclear. The CDR3 sequence is 11 residues long. Trimming pared 7 bases from V and 1 base from J, leaving 6 bases between. Per germline, CDR1 SGHRS and CDR2 YFSETQ. The CDR3 DNA reads as TGCGCCAGCGGAGAGTCCTACGAGCAGTACTTC. This sequence encodes CASGESYEQYF.

V gene TRBV6-6 combines with J gene TRBJ2-4; possible D gene TRBD1, 6 bases. The CDR3 totals 15 residues. The V end lost 2 bases, the J end lost 0 bases, and 8 bases lay between the germline ends. Germline values: CDR1 MNHNY, CDR2 SVGAGI (reference sequence). CDR3 sequence reads: CASSYGTIAKNIQYF. CDR3 in DNA: TGTGCCAGCAGTTACGGGACAATAGCCAAAAACATTCAGTACTTC.

This chain links TRBV7-8 with TRBJ1-2; D unresolved. The CDR3 length is 14 residues. Germline loops: CDR1 SGHVS, CDR2 FQNEAQ. Trimming removed 2 bases from V and 4 bases from J, with 11 bases in between. CDR3 sequence reads: CASSLQSTSYGYTF. The CDR3 coding sequence is TGTGCCAGCAGCTTACAGTCTACTTCCTATGGCTACACCTTC. The entire variable domain, with the rest obtained from reference TRBV7-8 and TRBJ1-2, is as follows: GAGVSQSPRYKVAKRGQDVALRCDPISGHVSLFWYQQALGQGPEFLTYFQNEAQLDKSGLPSDRFFAERPEGSVSTLKIQRTQQEDSAVYLCASSLQSTSYGYTFGSGTRLTVV.

This clone was seen once. The rearrangement joins TRBV5-1 to TRBJ2-4, with D maybe TRBD2 (5 bases). CDR3 length equals 13 residues. Between the trimmed V and J ends, which lost 3 bases and 8 bases, there was a span of 12 bases. Germline CDR1 SGHRS, CDR2 YFSETQ. CDR3 in amino acids: CASSSPGLDIQYF. The CDR3 coding sequence is TGCGCCAGCAGCTCCCCGGGGTTGGACATTCAGTACTTC. The full variable domain, in which reference TRBV5-1 and TRBJ2-4 provide the parts outside the CDR3, is KAGVTQTPRYLIKTRGQQVTLSCSPISGHRSVSWYQQTPGQGLQFLFEYFSETQRNKGNFPGRFSGRQFSNSRSEMNVSTLELGDSALYLCASSSPGLDIQYFGAGTRLSVL.

This chain links TRBV4-1 with TRBJ2-5; D possibly corresponds to TRBD1 (5 bases). Trimming stripped 3 bases from V and 5 bases from J, with 16 bases between. The CDR3 consists of 15 residues. CDR1 is MGHRA and CDR2 is YSYEKL in the germline V gene. The CDR3 reads CASSHEDTHRETQYF. The DNA for the CDR3 is TGCGCCAGCAGCCACGAGGACACACATCGGGAGACCCAGTACTTC.

The chain is built from TRBV12-5 and TRBJ2-7, with D possibly being TRBD1 (5 bases). V was trimmed by 0 bases and J by 3 bases, leaving 12 bases between them. The germline V gene has CDR1 LGHNT and CDR2 FRNRAP. This CDR3 has 15 residues. CDR3 nucleotides: TGTGCTAGTGGTTTGGTACAGTCCAGGGACTACGAGCAGTACTTC. It yields the protein CASGLVQSRDYEQYF.

The chain has TRBV27 and TRBJ2-3, with TRBD1 matching over 7 bases. The germline CDR1 and CDR2 sequences are MNHEY and SMNVEV (reference sequence). Trimming took 6 bases from V and 2 from J; bases not matched to a gene: 5. The length of the CDR3 is 14 residues. The chain's CDR3 is CASSWDRDTDTQYF. CDR3 DNA: TGTGCCAGCAGCTGGGACAGAGACACAGATACGCAGTATTTT.

The CDR3 nucleotides read TGTGCCAGCAGTGCCAGGGGACCTAGCACAGATACGCAGTATTTT. This sequence encodes CASSARGPSTDTQYF. V usage is TRBV2 and J usage is TRBJ2-3; D perhaps matches TRBD1 (6 bases). CDR1 is SNHLY and CDR2 is FYNNEI in the germline V gene. The CDR3 totals 15 residues. Trimming took off 4 bases at V and 0 bases at J, with 11 bases between the two ends.

V and J are TRBV13 and TRBJ2-1; D is undetermined. This CDR3 is 12 amino acids long. Looked up from germline, CDR1 is PRHDT and CDR2 is FYEKMQ (reference sequence). The V end was cut by 8 bases, the J end by 7 bases, with 12 bases between. The CDR3 here is CASGLKYNEQFF. For the CDR3, the DNA is TGTGCCAGCGGTTTGAAGTATAATGAGCAGTTCTTC.